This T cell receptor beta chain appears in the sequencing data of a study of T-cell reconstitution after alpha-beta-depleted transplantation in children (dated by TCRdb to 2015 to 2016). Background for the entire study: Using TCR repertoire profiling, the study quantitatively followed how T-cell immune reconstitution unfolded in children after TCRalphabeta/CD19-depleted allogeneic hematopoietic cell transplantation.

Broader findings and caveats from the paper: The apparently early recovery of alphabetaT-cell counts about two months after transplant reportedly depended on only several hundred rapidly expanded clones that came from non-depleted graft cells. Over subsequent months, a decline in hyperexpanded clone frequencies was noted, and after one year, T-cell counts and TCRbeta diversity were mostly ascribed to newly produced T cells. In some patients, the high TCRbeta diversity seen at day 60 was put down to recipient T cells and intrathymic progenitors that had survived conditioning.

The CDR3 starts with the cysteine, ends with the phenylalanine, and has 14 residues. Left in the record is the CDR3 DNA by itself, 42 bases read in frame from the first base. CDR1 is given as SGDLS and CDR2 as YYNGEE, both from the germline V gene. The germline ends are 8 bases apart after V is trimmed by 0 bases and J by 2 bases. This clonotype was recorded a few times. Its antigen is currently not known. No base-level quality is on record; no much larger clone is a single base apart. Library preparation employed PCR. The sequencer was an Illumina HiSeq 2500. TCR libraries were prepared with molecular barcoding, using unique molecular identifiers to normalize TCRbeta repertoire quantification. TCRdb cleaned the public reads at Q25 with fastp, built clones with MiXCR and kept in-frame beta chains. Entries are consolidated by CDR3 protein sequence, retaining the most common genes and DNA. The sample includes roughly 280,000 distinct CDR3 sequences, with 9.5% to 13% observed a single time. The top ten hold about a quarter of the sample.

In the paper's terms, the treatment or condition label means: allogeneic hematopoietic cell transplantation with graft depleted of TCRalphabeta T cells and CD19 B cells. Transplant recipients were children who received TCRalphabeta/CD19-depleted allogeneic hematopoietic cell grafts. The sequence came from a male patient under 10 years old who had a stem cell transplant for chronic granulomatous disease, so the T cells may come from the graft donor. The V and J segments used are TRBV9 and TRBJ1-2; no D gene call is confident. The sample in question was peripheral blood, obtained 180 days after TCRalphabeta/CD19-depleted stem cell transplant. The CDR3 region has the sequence CASSVVAANYGYTF. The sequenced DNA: TGTGCCAGCAGCGTAGTGGCAGCCAACTATGGCTACACCTTC.